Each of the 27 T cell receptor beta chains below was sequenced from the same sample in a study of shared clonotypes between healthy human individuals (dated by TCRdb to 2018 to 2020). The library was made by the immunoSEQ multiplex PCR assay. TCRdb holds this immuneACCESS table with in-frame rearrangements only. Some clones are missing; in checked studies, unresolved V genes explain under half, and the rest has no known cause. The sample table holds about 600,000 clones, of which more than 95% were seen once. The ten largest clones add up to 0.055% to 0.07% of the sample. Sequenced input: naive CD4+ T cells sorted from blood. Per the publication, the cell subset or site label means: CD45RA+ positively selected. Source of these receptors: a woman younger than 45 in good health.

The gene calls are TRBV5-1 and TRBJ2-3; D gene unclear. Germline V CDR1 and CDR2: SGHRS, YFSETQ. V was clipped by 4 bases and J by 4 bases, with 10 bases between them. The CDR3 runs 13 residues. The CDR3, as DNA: TGCGCCAGCAGCGTTGGTAACGCAGATACGCAGTATTTT. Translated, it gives CASSVGNADTQYF.

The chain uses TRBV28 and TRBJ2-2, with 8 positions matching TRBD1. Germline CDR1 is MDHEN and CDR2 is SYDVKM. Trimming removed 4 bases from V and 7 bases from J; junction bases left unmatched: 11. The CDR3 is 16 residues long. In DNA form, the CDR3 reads TGTGCCAGCAGTTCGTCCGGGACAGGTCATGGCGGGGAGCTGTTTTTT. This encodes CASSSSGTGHGGELFF.

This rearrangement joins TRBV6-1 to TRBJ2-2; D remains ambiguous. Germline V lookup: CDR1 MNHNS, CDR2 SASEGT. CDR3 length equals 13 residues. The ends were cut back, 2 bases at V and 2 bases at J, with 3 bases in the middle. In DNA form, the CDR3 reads TGTGCCAGCAGTGAATTTAACACCGGGGAGCTGTTTTTT. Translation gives CASSEFNTGELFF.

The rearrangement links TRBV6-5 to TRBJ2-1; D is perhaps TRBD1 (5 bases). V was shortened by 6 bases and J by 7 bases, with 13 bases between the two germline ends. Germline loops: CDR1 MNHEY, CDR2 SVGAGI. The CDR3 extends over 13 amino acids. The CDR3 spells CASRYTDSNEQFF. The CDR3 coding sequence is TGTGCCAGCAGATATACCGACAGTAATGAGCAGTTCTTC.

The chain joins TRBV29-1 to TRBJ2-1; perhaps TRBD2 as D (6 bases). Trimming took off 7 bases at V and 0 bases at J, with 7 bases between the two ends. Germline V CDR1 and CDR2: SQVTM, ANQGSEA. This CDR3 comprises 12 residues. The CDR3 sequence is CSAGSSYNEQFF. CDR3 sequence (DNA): TGCAGCGCCGGGAGCTCCTACAATGAGCAGTTCTTC.

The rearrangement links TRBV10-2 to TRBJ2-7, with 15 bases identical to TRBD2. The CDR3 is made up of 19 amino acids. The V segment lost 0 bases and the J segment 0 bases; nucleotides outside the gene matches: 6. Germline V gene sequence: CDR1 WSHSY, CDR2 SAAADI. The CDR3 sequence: CASSESKGLAGGPSYEQYF. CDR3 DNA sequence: TGCGCCAGCAGTGAGTCGAAGGGACTAGCGGGAGGCCCCTCCTACGAGCAGTACTTC.

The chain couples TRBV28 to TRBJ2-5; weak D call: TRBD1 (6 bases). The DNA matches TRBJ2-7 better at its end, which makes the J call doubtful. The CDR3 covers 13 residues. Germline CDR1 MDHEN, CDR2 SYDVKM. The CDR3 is CASSWGQVYEQYF. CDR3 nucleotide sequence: TGTGCCAGCAGTTGGGGACAAGTCTACGAGCAGTACTTC.

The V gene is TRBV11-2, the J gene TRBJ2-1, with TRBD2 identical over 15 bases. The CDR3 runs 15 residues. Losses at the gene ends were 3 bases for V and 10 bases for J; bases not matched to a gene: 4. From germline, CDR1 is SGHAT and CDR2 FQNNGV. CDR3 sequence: CASSFGTSGRQEQFF. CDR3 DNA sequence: TGTGCCAGCAGCTTCGGGACTAGCGGGAGGCAGGAGCAGTTCTTC.

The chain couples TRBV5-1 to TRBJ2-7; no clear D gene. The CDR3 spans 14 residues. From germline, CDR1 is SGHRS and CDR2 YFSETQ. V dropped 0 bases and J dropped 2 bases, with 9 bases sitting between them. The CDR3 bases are TGCGCCAGCAGCTTGGATCGGCCAGCCTACGAGCAGTACTTC. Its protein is CASSLDRPAYEQYF.

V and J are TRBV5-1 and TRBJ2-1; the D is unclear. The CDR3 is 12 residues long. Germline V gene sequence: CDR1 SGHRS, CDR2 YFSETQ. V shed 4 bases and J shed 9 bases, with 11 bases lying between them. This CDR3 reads CASSDPATEQFF. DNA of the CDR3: TGCGCCAGCAGCGACCCAGCGACTGAGCAGTTCTTC.

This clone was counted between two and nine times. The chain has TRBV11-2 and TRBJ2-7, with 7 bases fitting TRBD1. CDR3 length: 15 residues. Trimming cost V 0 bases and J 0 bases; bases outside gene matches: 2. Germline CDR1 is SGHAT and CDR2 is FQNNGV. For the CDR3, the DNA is TGTGCCAGCAGCTTAGAGGGACAGCCCTCCTACGAGCAGTACTTC. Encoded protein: CASSLEGQPSYEQYF. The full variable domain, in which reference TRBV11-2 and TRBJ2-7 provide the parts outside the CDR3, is EAGVAQSPRYKIIEKRQSVAFWCNPISGHATLYWYQQILGQGPKLLIQFQNNGVVDDSQLPKDRFSAERLKGVDSTLKIQPAKLEDSAVYLCASSLEGQPSYEQYFGPGTRLTVT.

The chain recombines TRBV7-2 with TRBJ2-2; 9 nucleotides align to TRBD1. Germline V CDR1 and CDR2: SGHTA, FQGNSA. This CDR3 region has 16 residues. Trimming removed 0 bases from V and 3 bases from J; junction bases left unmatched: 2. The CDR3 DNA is TGTGCCAGCAGCTTAGCGACAGGGGGAGACACCGGGGAGCTGTTTTTT. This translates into CASSLATGGDTGELFF.

CDR3 amino acids: CASSTGQGIRQPQHF. CDR3 DNA sequence: TGTGCCAGCAGCACGGGACAGGGGATTCGTCAGCCCCAGCATTTT. This chain joins TRBV28 and TRBJ1-5, with 10 bases identical to TRBD1. The CDR3 loop spans 15 amino acids. Germline loops: CDR1 MDHEN, CDR2 SYDVKM. V trimming: 6 bases; J trimming: 6 bases; junction bases outside the gene matches: 8. The full variable domain, with the rest looked up from reference TRBV28 and TRBJ1-5, is DVKVTQSSRYLVKRTGEKVFLECVQDMDHENMFWYRQDPGLGLRLIYFSYDVKMKEKGDIPEGYSVSREKKERFSLILESASTNQTSMYLCASSTGQGIRQPQHFGDGTRLSIL.

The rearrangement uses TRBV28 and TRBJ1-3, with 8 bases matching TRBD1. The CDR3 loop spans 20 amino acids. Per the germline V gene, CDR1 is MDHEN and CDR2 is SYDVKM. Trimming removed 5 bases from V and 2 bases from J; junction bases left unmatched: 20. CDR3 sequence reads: CASSPTGFGGQGATGNTIYF. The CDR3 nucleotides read TGTGCCAGCAGTCCCACCGGGTTTGGGGGGCAGGGGGCTACTGGAAACACCATATATTTT.

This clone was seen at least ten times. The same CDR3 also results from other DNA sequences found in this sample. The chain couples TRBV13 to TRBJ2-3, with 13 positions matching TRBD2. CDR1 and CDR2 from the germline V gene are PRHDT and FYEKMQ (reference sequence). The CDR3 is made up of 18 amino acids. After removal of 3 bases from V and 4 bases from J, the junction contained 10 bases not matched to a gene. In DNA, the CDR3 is TGTGCCAGCAGCTTCGGCGGACTAGCGGGAGTTAATCCAGATACGCAGTATTTT. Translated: CASSFGGLAGVNPDTQYF.

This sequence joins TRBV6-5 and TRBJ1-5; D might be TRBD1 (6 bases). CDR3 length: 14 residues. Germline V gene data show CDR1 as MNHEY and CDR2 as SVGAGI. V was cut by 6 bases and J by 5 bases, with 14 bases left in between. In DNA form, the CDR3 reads TGTGCCAGCAGGGCAGGGACAAGTTATCAGCCCCAGCATTTT. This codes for CASRAGTSYQPQHF.

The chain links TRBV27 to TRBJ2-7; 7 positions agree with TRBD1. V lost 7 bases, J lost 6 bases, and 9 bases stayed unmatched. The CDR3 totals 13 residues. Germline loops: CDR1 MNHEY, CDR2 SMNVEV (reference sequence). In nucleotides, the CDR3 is TGTGCCAGCATGTATTCGACAGGGTTCGAGCAGTACTTC. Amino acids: CASMYSTGFEQYF.

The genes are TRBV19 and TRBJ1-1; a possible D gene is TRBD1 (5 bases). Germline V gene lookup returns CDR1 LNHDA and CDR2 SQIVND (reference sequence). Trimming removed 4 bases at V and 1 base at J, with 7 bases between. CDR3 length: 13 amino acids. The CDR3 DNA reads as TGTGCCAGTAGTAGCCAGGGGAACACTGAAGCTTTCTTT. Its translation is CASSSQGNTEAFF.

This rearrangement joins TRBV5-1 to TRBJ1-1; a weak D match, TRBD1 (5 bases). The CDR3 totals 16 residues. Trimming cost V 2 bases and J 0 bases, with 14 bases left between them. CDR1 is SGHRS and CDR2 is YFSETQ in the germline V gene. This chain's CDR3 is CASSFRTLGMNTEAFF. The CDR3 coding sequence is TGCGCCAGCAGCTTTCGGACACTCGGGATGAACACTGAAGCTTTCTTT. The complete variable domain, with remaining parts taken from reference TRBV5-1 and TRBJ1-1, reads KAGVTQTPRYLIKTRGQQVTLSCSPISGHRSVSWYQQTPGQGLQFLFEYFSETQRNKGNFPGRFSGRQFSNSRSEMNVSTLELGDSALYLCASSFRTLGMNTEAFFGQGTRLTVV.

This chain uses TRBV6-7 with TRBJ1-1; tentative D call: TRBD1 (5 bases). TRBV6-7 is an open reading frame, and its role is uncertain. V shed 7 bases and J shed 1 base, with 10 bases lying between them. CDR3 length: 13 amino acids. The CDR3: CASNGTPNTEAFF. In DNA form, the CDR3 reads TGTGCCAGCAACGGGACCCCGAACACTGAAGCTTTCTTT.

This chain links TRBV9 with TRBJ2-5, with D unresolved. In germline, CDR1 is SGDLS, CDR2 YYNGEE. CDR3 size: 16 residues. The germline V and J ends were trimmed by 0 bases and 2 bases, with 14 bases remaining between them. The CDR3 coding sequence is TGTGCCAGCAGCGTAGAAGATCGTGGTCGGCAAGAGACCCAGTACTTC. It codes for CASSVEDRGRQETQYF.

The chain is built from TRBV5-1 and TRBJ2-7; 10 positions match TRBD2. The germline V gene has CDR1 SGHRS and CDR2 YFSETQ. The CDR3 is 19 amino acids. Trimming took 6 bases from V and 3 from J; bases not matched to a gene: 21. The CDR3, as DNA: TGCGCCAGCACCTGGCGCGCCTCAGAGGCTAGCGGGAGTTACTACGAGCAGTACTTC. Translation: CASTWRASEASGSYYEQYF.

CDR3 in DNA: TGTGCCAGCAGCCAAGATAACCCCGTAGTGGCGGGCAGGACCCACAATGAGCAGTTCTTC. As protein: CASSQDNPVVAGRTHNEQFF. The chain carries TRBV4-2 and TRBJ2-1; D might be TRBD2 (5 bases). The CDR3 runs to 20 residues. Germline V gene sequence: CDR1 LGHNA, CDR2 YNFKEQ. Trimming took off 0 bases at V and 5 bases at J, with 26 bases between the two ends.

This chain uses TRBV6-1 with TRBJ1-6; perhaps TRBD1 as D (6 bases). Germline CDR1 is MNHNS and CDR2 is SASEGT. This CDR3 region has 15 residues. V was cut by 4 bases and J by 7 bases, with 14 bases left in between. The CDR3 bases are TGTGCCAGCAGTGCTCCCGGGGGCCCGAATTCACCCCTCCACTTT. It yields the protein CASSAPGGPNSPLHF.

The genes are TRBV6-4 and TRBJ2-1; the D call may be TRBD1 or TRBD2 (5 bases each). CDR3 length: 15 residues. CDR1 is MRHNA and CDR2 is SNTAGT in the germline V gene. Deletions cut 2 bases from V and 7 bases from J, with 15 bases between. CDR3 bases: TGTGCCAGCAGTGACATAGTCAGGGACCGGAATGAGCAGTTCTTC. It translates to CASSDIVRDRNEQFF.

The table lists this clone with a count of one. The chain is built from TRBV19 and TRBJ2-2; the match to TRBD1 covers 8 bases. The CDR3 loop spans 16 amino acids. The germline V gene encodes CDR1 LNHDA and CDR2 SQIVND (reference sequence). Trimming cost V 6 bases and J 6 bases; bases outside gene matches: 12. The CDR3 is CASSETGTGGAGELFF. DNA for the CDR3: TGTGCCAGTAGCGAGACCGGGACAGGCGGGGCCGGGGAGCTGTTTTTT.

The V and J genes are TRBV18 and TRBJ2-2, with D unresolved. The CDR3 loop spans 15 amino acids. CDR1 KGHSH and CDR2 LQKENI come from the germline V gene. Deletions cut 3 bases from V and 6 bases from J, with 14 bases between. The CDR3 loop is CASSPETPGAGELFF. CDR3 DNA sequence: TGTGCCAGCTCACCTGAGACGCCCGGAGCCGGGGAGCTGTTTTTT.